The 9 T cell receptor beta chains listed next were all sequenced from one sample in a study of T cell responses to AZD1222 COVID-19 vaccine. Clones were sequenced by immunoSEQ multiplex PCR, and TCRdb holds only the in-frame ones, with some missing. The profile shows about 47,000 clones, 80% of them singletons. The specimen was peripheral blood, collected 28 days after the second dose of the MenACWY control vaccine. These receptors all stem from an adult who received the MenACWY meningococcal vaccine as a control.

This clone was seen once. The chain joins TRBV9 to TRBJ1-1, with TRBD1 matching over 7 bases. Germline CDR1 and CDR2: SGDLS and YYNGEE. This CDR3 region has 15 residues. After removal of 0 bases from V and 4 bases from J, the junction contained 6 bases not matched to a gene. CDR3 in amino acids: CASSVVGSGGTEAFF. Written as DNA, the CDR3 is TGTGCCAGCAGCGTAGTAGGATCAGGGGGCACTGAAGCTTTCTTT. Supplemented by reference TRBV9 and TRBJ1-1, the full variable domain reads DSGVTQTPKHLITATGQRVTLRCSPRSGDLSVYWYQQSLDQGLQFLIQYYNGEERAKGNILERFSAQQFPDLHSELNLSSLELGDSALYFCASSVVGSGGTEAFFGQGTRLTVV.

This sequence joins TRBV19 and TRBJ1-5; 9 bases line up with TRBD1. V was pared by 6 bases and J by 4 bases, with 4 bases of the junction left unmatched. This CDR3 is built from 14 residues. Per germline, CDR1 LNHDA and CDR2 SQIVND (reference sequence). CDR3 residues: CASRGQGRNQPQHF. The CDR3 nucleotides are TGTGCCAGTAGGGGACAGGGTAGGAATCAGCCCCAGCATTTT.

The chain is built from TRBV28 and TRBJ2-7, with a weak D call TRBD1 (7 bases). CDR1 and CDR2 from the germline V gene are MDHEN and SYDVKM. This CDR3 is built from 12 residues. The ends were cut back, 10 bases at V and 2 bases at J, with 12 bases in the middle. DNA of the CDR3: TGTGCCACCGCGGGACAGACCTACGAGCAGTACTTC. Translation gives CATAGQTYEQYF.

The chain couples TRBV6-5 to TRBJ2-5; 7 bases are shared with TRBD1. There are 14 residues in the CDR3. Germline V gene sequence: CDR1 MNHEY, CDR2 SVGAGI. V lost 6 bases to trimming and J lost 5 bases; unmatched junction nucleotides: 9. The CDR3 sequence is CASSRQGFRETQYF. As DNA, the CDR3 is TGTGCCAGCAGCCGACAGGGATTTAGGGAGACCCAGTACTTC.

The chain couples TRBV28 to TRBJ2-2; perhaps D is TRBD1 or TRBD2 (5 bases each). Looked up from germline, CDR1 is MDHEN and CDR2 is SYDVKM. This CDR3 comprises 17 residues. Trimming removed 3 bases at V and 4 bases at J, with 18 bases between. CDR3 residues: CASSLVEGPSGTGELFF. CDR3 nucleotides: TGTGCCAGCAGTTTGGTCGAGGGACCCTCCGGCACCGGGGAGCTGTTTTTT. Drawing the rest from reference TRBV28 and TRBJ2-2, the complete variable domain is DVKVTQSSRYLVKRTGEKVFLECVQDMDHENMFWYRQDPGLGLRLIYFSYDVKMKEKGDIPEGYSVSREKKERFSLILESASTNQTSMYLCASSLVEGPSGTGELFFGEGSRLTVL.

The chain combines TRBV14 with TRBJ1-1; TRBD1 might be the D (6 bases). The CDR3 is 15 amino acids. CDR1 is SGHDN and CDR2 is FVKESK in the germline V gene. Trimming shortened V by 1 base and J by 1 base, and 10 bases separated the two germline ends. CDR3 bases: TGTGCCAGCAGCCAAGTTCAGGGGCGGAACACTGAAGCTTTCTTT. This encodes CASSQVQGRNTEAFF.

The chain links TRBV6-5 to TRBJ1-1; the D is unclear. In germline, CDR1 is MNHEY, CDR2 SVGAGI. Between the trimmed V and J ends, which lost 10 bases and 3 bases, there was a span of 18 bases. The CDR3 has 14 amino acids. The CDR3, as DNA: TGTGCCATCACGGGCTCAGGATACGACACTGAAGCTTTCTTT. It codes for CAITGSGYDTEAFF.

This clone came up a few times. This chain uses TRBV24-1 with TRBJ2-1; 11 bases fit TRBD1. The trim removed 3 bases at V and 3 bases at J, leaving 3 bases unmatched. The CDR3 runs 16 residues. Germline-derived CDR1 and CDR2 are KGHDR and SFDVKD. CDR3 residues: CATSDPGTGGYNEQFF. CDR3 bases: TGTGCCACCAGTGATCCCGGGACAGGGGGCTACAATGAGCAGTTCTTC.

This clone was detected a few times. The CDR3 bases are TGCAGCGCCCTCCGGGACAGCTCCTACGAGCAGTACTTC. This gives the protein CSALRDSSYEQYF. The rearrangement links TRBV29-1 to TRBJ2-7; 7 bases map to TRBD1. This CDR3 is 13 amino acids long. Trimming removed 7 bases from V and 0 bases from J; junction bases left unmatched: 6. Germline V lookup: CDR1 SQVTM, CDR2 ANQGSEA.